The rows below give T cell receptor beta chains drawn from one sample of a study of control samples from healthy donors and cancer patients. Clones were read by immunoSEQ multiplex PCR, and TCRdb kept only the in-frame ones, dropping some. This sample has about 150,000 clones, with approximately 93% found just once. The sample comprised blood. The receptors originated from a man younger than 35 in good health. Both conserved end residues are part of each CDR3. Each record gives: D gene, V gene, clone size, J gene, CDR3 protein, CDR3 DNA. A D gene is named only where the DNA matches it firmly. Only part of the rows carry a size: once, few, many, or a class if the clone is expanded.

TRBD2,TRBV11-2,few,TRBJ2-3,CASSFYPTSGGSDTQYF,TGTGCCAGCAGCTTCTATCCGACTAGCGGGGGTTCAGATACGCAGTATTTT
-,TRBV5-1,-,TRBJ2-2,CASTGGRNTGELFF,TGCGCCAGCACGGGTGGCAGGAACACCGGGGAGCTGTTTTTT
-,TRBV6-2/TRBV6-3,-,TRBJ2-7,CASSYRPEPNEQYF,TGTGCCAGCAGTTACAGGCCAGAACCGAACGAGCAGTACTTC
TRBD1,TRBV19,-,TRBJ1-5,CASSIRGRVDQPQHF,TGTGCCAGTAGTATCAGGGGGCGGGTTGATCAGCCCCAGCATTTT
-,TRBV6-5,-,TRBJ2-7,CASSERALYEQYF,TGTGCCAGCTCGGAGCGGGCACTCTACGAGCAGTACTTC
-,TRBV6-5,once,TRBJ2-3,CASSPLPRTLDTQYF,TGTGCCAGCAGTCCCCTGCCCAGGACACTAGATACGCAGTATTTT
-,TRBV5-6,-,TRBJ1-2,CASSGEGTLSNYGYTF,TGTGCCAGCAGCGGGGAAGGGACTCTTTCTAACTATGGCTACACCTTC
TRBD1,TRBV4-1,-,TRBJ1-3,CASSQDRRDRGASGNTIYF,TGCGCCAGCAGCCAAGATCGGCGGGACAGGGGGGCATCTGGAAACACCATATATTTT
TRBD2,TRBV9,-,TRBJ2-5,CASSVVGGETQYF,TGTGCCAGCAGCGTAGTCGGGGGGGAGACCCAGTACTTC
-,TRBV12-3/TRBV12-4,-,TRBJ1-3,CASSFGGGNTIYF,TGTGCCAGCAGTTTTGGGGGGGGAAACACCATATATTTT
TRBD2,TRBV11-2,-,TRBJ2-7,CASSQTSGRAREQYF,TGTGCCAGCAGCCAAACTAGCGGGAGGGCCCGCGAGCAGTACTTC
TRBD2,TRBV7-3,-,TRBJ2-1,CASSSPGLTSYNEQFF,TGTGCCAGCAGCTCACCGGGACTAACCTCCTACAATGAGCAGTTCTTC
-,TRBV3-1/TRBV3-2,-,TRBJ1-1,CASSQIQGSTEAFF,TGTGCCAGCAGTCAAATACAGGGTAGCACTGAAGCTTTCTTT
-,TRBV30,-,TRBJ1-6,CAWSVRGDSPLHF,TGTGCCTGGAGTGTACGGGGGGATTCACCCCTCCACTTT
-,TRBV9,-,TRBJ1-4,CASSVGTVATNEKLFF,TGTGCCAGCAGCGTGGGAACAGTTGCAACTAATGAAAAACTGTTTTTT
-,TRBV6-6,-,TRBJ2-3,CASSYLSGLTDTQYF,TGTGCCAGCAGTTATCTGAGCGGACTCACAGATACGCAGTATTTT
-,TRBV6-5,-,TRBJ1-1,CASSQTQANTEAFF,TGTGCCAGCAGTCAAACGCAGGCGAACACTGAAGCTTTCTTT
-,TRBV3-1/TRBV3-2,-,TRBJ2-7,CASSRVGEQYF,TGTGCCAGCAGCCGGGTGGGAGAGCAGTACTTC
-,TRBV2,-,TRBJ1-5,CASSEDIGVNQPQHF,TGTGCCAGCAGTGAAGATATAGGCGTAAATCAGCCCCAGCATTTT
TRBD2,TRBV6-5,once,TRBJ2-3,CASSYTPGLAPDTQYF,TGTGCCAGCAGTTACACCCCGGGACTAGCTCCAGATACGCAGTATTTT
-,TRBV7-2,-,TRBJ1-1,CASSPSGGRLGDTEAFF,TGTGCCAGCAGCCCCTCGGGGGGGCGCCTGGGGGACACTGAAGCTTTCTTT
-,TRBV10-1,-,TRBJ2-3,CASSGQLWGPDTQYF,TGCGCCAGCAGTGGTCAATTGTGGGGCCCAGATACGCAGTATTTT
-,TRBV6-1,once,TRBJ1-1,CASSEGRTLNAFF,TGTGCCAGCAGCGAAGGGCGTACCCTGAATGCTTTCTTT
-,TRBV5-8,-,TRBJ1-1,CASSFFPKEQGSELDTEAFF,TGTGCCAGCAGCTTTTTCCCAAAGGAGCAGGGCTCGGAACTAGACACTGAAGCTTTCTTT
-,TRBV4-3,-,TRBJ2-1,CASSQVFPRGEQFF,TGCGCCAGCAGCCAAGTCTTCCCGAGGGGTGAGCAGTTCTTC
-,TRBV7-8,-,TRBJ1-2,CASSPNGNAPGYSYTF,TGTGCCAGCAGCCCCAACGGCAACGCGCCGGGGTATAGCTACACCTTC
-,TRBV14,-,TRBJ2-7,CASSPRGYEQYF,TGTGCCAGCAGCCCCAGGGGTTACGAGCAGTACTTC